This T cell receptor (beta chain) was retrieved from a study of T cell changes during pregnancy in multiple sclerosis. This CDR3 spans 19 amino acids. After removal of 1 base from V and 3 bases from J, the junction contained 7 bases not matched to a gene. Germline CDR1 reads SGHAT; CDR2 reads FQNNGV. The repertoire was sequenced with immunoSEQ multiplex PCR; TCRdb's copy has only in-frame clones and lacks some. The sample lists about 60,000 clones; 91% were seen once. J is TRBJ2-1 and V is TRBV11-2; 15 bases are shared with TRBD2. The TCR originated in a female donor with multiple sclerosis, enrolled in a pregnancy study. The source material was peripheral blood, sampled before pregnancy. CDR3 nucleotide sequence: TGTGCCAGCAGCTTAGTTGTCGGACTAGCGGGGGGGCTCTACAATGAGCAGTTCTTC. Translating gives CASSLVVGLAGGLYNEQFF.